The T cell receptor beta chain described here comes from a study of shared clonotypes between healthy human individuals. The assay used deep level. Under the authors' procedure: Filtering differed because ImmunoSEQ produced junction-only sequences that carried no quality scores. Assay used: immunoSEQ multiplex PCR; TCRdb lists only in-frame clones, some missing. V, J and clone size derive from that table, while D and trimming were established from the DNA sequence. The sample has hundreds of thousands of clones; about three quarters are singletons. The investigators split CD4+ cells into a CD45RA+ naive subset and a CD45RA-negative memory subset. The receptor's source is a woman in her thirties in good health. Sequences were obtained from memory CD4+ T cells sorted from blood. The sample's subset: CD45RA-negative fraction.

CDR3 in DNA: TGTGCCAGCAGCCGACAGGGACTAGCGCCGAGGAATGAGCAGTTCTTC. Translating gives CASSRQGLAPRNEQFF. The rearrangement links TRBV7-6 to TRBJ2-1, with TRBD2 matching over 10 bases. V shed 5 bases, J shed 7 bases, and the junction held 11 bases outside the gene matches. CDR1 is SGHVS, CDR2 FNYEAQ, per germline. The CDR3 has 16 residues.